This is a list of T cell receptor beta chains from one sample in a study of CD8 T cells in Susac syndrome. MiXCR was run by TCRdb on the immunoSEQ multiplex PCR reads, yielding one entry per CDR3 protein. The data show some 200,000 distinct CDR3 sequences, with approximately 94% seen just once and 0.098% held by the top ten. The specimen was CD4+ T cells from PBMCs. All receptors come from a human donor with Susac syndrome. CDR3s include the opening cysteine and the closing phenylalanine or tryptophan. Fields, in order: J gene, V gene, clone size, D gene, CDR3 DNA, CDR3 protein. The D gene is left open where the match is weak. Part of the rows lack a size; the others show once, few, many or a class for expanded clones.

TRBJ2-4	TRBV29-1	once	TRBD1	TGCAGCGTGGGGGACAGGGTAAACATTCAGTACTTC	CSVGDRVNIQYF
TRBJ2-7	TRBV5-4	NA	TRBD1	TGTGCCAGCAGCGCGGGGGACAGGGGGCGGACTAGCGGATCCTACGAGCAGTACTTC	CASSAGDRGRTSGSYEQYF
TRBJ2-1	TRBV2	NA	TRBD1	TGTGCCAGCAGTTGGGGACAGGCAATCAATGAGCAGTTCTTC	CASSWGQAINEQFF
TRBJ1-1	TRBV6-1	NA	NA	TGTGCCAGCAGTGAAGCGATGGGGCGGGACACTGAAGCTTTCTTT	CASSEAMGRDTEAFF
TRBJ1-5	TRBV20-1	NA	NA	TGCAGTGCCTCAGGGTGGGGTCGGGATCAGCCCCAGCATTTT	CSASGWGRDQPQHF
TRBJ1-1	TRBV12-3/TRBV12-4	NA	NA	TGTGCCAGCAGTTTGGCCAGGGGAATGAACACTGAAGCTTTCTTT	CASSLARGMNTEAFF
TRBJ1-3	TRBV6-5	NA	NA	TGTGCCAGCAGTTACAAGGATGGAAACACCATATATTTT	CASSYKDGNTIYF
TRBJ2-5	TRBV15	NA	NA	TGTGCCACCAGCACGACGGAAGAGACCCAGTACTTC	CATSTTEETQYF
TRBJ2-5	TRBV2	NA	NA	TGTGCCGGTAGCGGTTCAGAGACCCAGTACTTC	CAGSGSETQYF
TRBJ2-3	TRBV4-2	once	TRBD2	TGTGCCAGCAGCCAAAGTAGCGGGGGGGCTGCAGATACGCAGTATTTT	CASSQSSGGAADTQYF
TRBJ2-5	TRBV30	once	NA	TGTGCCTGGGGCCGGGACCTAGGAGCCCAGACCCAGTACTTC	CAWGRDLGAQTQYF
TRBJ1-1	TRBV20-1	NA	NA	TGCAGTGCTAGTAGGAGAGCGGACACTGAAGCTTTCTTT	CSASRRADTEAFF
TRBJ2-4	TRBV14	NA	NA	TGTGCCAGCAGCCAATCTAGGACCTTACTTCAGTACTTC	CASSQSRTLLQYF
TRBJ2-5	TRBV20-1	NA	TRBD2	TGCAGTGCTAGGGGACTAGCGAGCCAAGAGACCCAGTACTTC	CSARGLASQETQYF
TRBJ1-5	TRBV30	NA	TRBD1	TGTGCCTGGAGTCACGAGACCGGGACAGCGGGTCAGCCCCAGCATTTT	CAWSHETGTAGQPQHF
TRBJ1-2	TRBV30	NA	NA	TGTGCCTGGAAGAGCGTCTATGGCTACACCTTC	CAWKSVYGYTF
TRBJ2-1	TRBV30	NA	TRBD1	TGTGCCTGGAACAGGGGTGGGATCTACAATGAGCAGTTCTTC	CAWNRGGIYNEQFF
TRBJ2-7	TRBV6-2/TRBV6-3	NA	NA	TGTGCCAGCAGACAAAGGACTAACTCCTACGAGCAGTACTTC	CASRQRTNSYEQYF
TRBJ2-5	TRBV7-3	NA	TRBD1	TGTGCCAGCAGCACCGATAGACAGGGGGCTTTGTACTTC	CASSTDRQGALYF
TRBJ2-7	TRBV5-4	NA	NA	TGTGCCAGCAGCTTGGCGGCAGGAATCTACGAGCAGTACTTC	CASSLAAGIYEQYF
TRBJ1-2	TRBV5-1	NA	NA	TGCGCCAGCAGCTTTCGAGGGGAACGCTATGGCTACACCTTC	CASSFRGERYGYTF
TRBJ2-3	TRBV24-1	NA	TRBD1	TGTGCCACCAGCGCACAGGGGAGTGGGTTGGATACGCAGTATTTT	CATSAQGSGLDTQYF
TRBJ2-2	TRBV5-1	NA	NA	TGCGCCAGCAGCTTGGGACTAGTTTTCGACACCGGGGAGCTGTTTTTT	CASSLGLVFDTGELFF
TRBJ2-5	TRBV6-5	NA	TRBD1	TGTGCCAGCAGGCGACAGGGGGGAGAGACCCAGTACTTC	CASRRQGGETQYF
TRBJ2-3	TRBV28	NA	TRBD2	TGTGCCATCCACAGCGGGGGGGCAACAGATACGCAGTATTTT	CAIHSGGATDTQYF
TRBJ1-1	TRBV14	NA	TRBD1	TGTGCCAGCAGCCACTTGGGACAGGGACTGGGCACTGAAGCTTTCTTT	CASSHLGQGLGTEAFF
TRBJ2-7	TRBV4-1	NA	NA	TGCGCCAGCAGCCAAGATCCCCTGGACAGAGTAGTCTCCTACGAGCAGTACTTC	CASSQDPLDRVVSYEQYF
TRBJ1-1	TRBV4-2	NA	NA	TGTGCCAGCAGCCAAGGGGGAGCAGGCTGGGGCACTGAAGCTTTCTTT	CASSQGGAGWGTEAFF
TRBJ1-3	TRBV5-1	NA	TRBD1	TGCGCCAGCAGCTGGATCCCGGGACAGGGGGAATCTGGAAACACCATATATTTT	CASSWIPGQGESGNTIYF
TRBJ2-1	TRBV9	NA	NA	TGTGCCAGCAGCGTAGGACAATGGATTTGGGAGCAGTTCTTC	CASSVGQWIWEQFF
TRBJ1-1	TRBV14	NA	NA	TGTGCCAGCAGCCAGATGTATGGGGGGGAGAACACTGAAGCTTTCTTT	CASSQMYGGENTEAFF
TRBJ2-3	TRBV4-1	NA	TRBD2	TGCGCCAGCAGCCTCGGACTTAGCGGGAGAGATTCCGACCCCACAGATACGCAGTATTTT	CASSLGLSGRDSDPTDTQYF
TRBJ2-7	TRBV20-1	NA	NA	TGCAGTGCGAAGTCGTACGAGCAGTACTTC	CSAKSYEQYF
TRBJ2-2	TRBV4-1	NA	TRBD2	TGCGCCAGCAGCCAAGACGCCGGGAGGGGAACCGGGGAGCTGTTTTTT	CASSQDAGRGTGELFF
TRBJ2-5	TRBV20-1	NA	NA	TGCAGTGTCGGCCGCCAACAAGAGACCCAGTACTTC	CSVGRQQETQYF
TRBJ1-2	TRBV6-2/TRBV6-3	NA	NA	TGTGCCAGCAGTTACGAGGGAATCGATGGCTACACCTTC	CASSYEGIDGYTF
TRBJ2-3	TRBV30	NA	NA	TGTGCCCGAGGGAAGGCAGATACGCAGTATTTT	CARGKADTQYF